The clone carrying this T cell receptor beta chain has a count of ten or more. Antigen unknown. A universal primer site came from template switching; cDNA carried unique molecular identifiers. TCRdb re-analysed the 5' RACE reads in MiXCR, keeping a single row per CDR3 protein. The table includes around 300,000 distinct CDR3 sequences, about 8.3% detected once. The CDR3 covers 16 residues. Trimming shortened V by 0 bases and J by 2 bases, and 14 bases separated the two germline ends. The germline CDR1 and CDR2 sequences are MGHDK and SYGVNS. This specimen belongs to a study of identical twins. The study, taken as a whole, reports: There were fewer insertions in abundant cord blood beta clonotypes, but memory repertoires showed no such pattern. Those out-of-frame alpha sequences shared by twins showed an excess of low generation probability. It was cross-sectional statistical analysis, not following the same donors, that the conclusions relied on.

These records were also assigned to another study, of yellow fever vaccine responses in identical twins.

Sequencing used memory (CD45RO+) T cells sorted from blood. The TCR comes from a woman aged 18 to 35 in good health. The rearrangement joins TRBV25-1 to TRBJ2-7; D gene uncertain. The CDR3 region is CASSEYPRTEAYEQYF. For the CDR3, the DNA is TGTGCCAGCAGTGAATATCCCCGGACGGAAGCCTACGAGCAGTACTTC.